This T cell receptor (beta chain) appears in the sequencing data of a study of blood T cell repertoires in COVID-19 (dated by TCRdb to 2019 to 2021). Some background on the complete study: Samples from collaborators originated in the United States, Italy and Spain and spanned both the acute and convalescent phases of COVID-19. The material from the prospective study consisted of cDNA or gDNA derived from T cells, B-cell-depleted T cells, or PBMCs. Subjects who had been exposed to COVID-19, were actively infected with it, or had recovered from it provided the deeply sampled blood TCRbeta repertoires that made up the dataset. The repertoires were made available in a free public database intended to serve as a resource for research on the immune response to SARS-CoV-2. Samples were obtained from the ongoing ImmuneRACE study (first 160 participants) and from 950 to 1,500 subjects provided by 6 global collaborators. Nearly every sample came with metadata listing a de-identified subject ID, COVID-19 status, age in years and sex. HLA class I and class II types, where available, came from metadata supplied by the sample provider rather than from assay-based typing.

In the prospective study, participants were roughly 18 to 95 years old, resided in about two dozen geographic areas of the United States, and were enrolled through a virtual design. To assign participants to cohorts, the prospective study relied on clinical history that participants themselves reported in a screening survey and a study questionnaire. For ImmuneRACE Cohort 3, a participant was defined as recovered based on two consecutive negative NP/OP PCR tests, clearance by a healthcare professional, or resolution of symptoms. In the prospective study, mobile phlebotomists collected whole blood, serum and a nasopharyngeal or oropharyngeal swab from each participant. Prospective study participants could optionally give additional blood draws and questionnaires over a roughly 2-month period. Before DNA extraction, blood samples from the prospective study were shipped at room temperature or frozen.

Points on this clone: Its antigen is still unknown. Qualities for individual bases were not recorded, and no much larger clone is one base off.

TCRbeta CDR3 regions were amplified from genomic DNA by means of the immunoSEQ Assay, a bias-controlled multiplex PCR. Per the source publication's procedure: Nucleated cell counts per sample were estimated from amplification of reference gene primers within the assay. To quantify the absolute abundance of each unique TCRbeta CDR3 rearrangement, sequence reads were collapsed and filtered. Productive Simpson clonality was computed per sample as the square root of Simpson's diversity index over productive rearrangements. TCRdb limited this immuneACCESS table to in-frame rearrangements with V and J called. A share of clones is missing; checked studies link under half to unresolved V genes, and the rest is unexplained. Clonal size and the V and J genes are those of that table, whereas D and trimming came from the DNA. The sample contains over 300,000 clones, approximately 90% of them found a single time. In total, the top ten clones hold 9.5% of the sample.

Results and caveats for the whole study, not just this receptor: The quantity of clinical and demographic metadata differed by source and by participant and was supplied without curation.

V ends up 3 bases short and J 3 bases short, with an unmatched junction base count of 5. Taken from the germline V gene, the CDR1 and CDR2 loops are MDHEN and SYDVKM. CDR3 length: 15 amino acids, cysteine to phenylalanine. CDR3 DNA only is kept here, 45 bases in frame from base 1. Sequencing was carried out using PBMCs or T cells enriched from blood (not recorded which). The sequence derives from a woman aged 35 to 49 who had recovered from COVID-19. The V and J genes are TRBV28 and TRBJ1-1, with TRBD1 identical over 9 junction bases. The CDR3 corresponds to CASSLYRDRDTEAFF. The nucleotide sequence is TGTGCCAGCAGTTTGTACCGGGACAGGGACACTGAAGCTTTCTTT.